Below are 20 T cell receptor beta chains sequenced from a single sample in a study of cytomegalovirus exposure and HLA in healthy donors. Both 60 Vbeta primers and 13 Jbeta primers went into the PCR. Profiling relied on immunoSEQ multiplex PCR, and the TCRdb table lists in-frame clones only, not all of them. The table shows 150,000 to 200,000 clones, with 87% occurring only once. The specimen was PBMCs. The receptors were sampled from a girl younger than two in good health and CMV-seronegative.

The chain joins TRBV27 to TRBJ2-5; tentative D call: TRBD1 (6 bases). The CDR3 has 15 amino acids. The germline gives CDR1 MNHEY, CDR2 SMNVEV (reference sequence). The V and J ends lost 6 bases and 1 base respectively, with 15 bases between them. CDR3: CASRSQGTLQETQYF. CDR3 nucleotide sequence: TGTGCCAGCAGATCACAGGGAACCCTCCAAGAGACCCAGTACTTC.

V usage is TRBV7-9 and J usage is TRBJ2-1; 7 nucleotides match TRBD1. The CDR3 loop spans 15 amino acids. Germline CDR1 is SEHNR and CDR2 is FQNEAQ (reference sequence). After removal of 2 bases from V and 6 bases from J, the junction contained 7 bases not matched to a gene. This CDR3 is CASSLTGAGGNEQFF. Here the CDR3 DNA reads TGTGCCAGCAGCTTAACAGGGGCAGGGGGCAATGAGCAGTTCTTC.

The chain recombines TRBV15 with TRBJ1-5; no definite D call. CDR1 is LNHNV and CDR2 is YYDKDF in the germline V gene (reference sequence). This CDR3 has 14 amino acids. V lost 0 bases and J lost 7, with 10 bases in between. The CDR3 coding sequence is TGTGCCACCAGCAGAGACGGAGTTGGACAGCCCCAGCATTTT. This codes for CATSRDGVGQPQHF. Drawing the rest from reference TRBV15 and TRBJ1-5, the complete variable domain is DAMVIQNPRYQVTQFGKPVTLSCSQTLNHNVMYWYQQKSSQAPKLLFHYYDKDFNNEADTPDNFQSRRPNTSFCFLDIRSPGLGDTAMYLCATSRDGVGQPQHFGDGTRLSIL.

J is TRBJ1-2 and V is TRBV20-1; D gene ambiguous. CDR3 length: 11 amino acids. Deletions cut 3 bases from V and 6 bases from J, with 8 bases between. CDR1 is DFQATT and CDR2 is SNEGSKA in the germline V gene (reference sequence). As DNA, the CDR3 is TGCAGTGCTAGGGGCGGGCATGGCTACACCTTC. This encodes CSARGGHGYTF.

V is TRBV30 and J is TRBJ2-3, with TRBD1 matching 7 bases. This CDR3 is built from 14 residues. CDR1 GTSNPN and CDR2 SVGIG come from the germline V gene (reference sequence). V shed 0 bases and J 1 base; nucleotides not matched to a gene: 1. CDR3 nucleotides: TGTGCCTGGAGTGTTCAGGGGGGCACAGATACGCAGTATTTT. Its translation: CAWSVQGGTDTQYF.

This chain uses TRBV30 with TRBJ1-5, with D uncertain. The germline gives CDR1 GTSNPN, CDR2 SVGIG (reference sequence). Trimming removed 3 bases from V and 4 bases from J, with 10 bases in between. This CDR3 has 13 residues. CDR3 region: CAWSREGNQPQHF. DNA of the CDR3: TGTGCCTGGAGCCGGGAGGGAAATCAGCCCCAGCATTTT.

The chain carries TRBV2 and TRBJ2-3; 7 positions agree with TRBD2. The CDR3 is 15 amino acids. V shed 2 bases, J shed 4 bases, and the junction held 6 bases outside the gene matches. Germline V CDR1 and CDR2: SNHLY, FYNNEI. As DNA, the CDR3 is TGTGCCAGCAGTGAAATGGGGGGGGGAGCAGATACGCAGTATTTT. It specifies CASSEMGGGADTQYF.

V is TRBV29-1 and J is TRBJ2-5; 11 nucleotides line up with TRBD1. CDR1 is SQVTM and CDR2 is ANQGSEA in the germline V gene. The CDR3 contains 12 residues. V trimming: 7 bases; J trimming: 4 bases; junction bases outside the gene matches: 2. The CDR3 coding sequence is TGCAGCGCCGGACAGGGGGCAGAGACCCAGTACTTC. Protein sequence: CSAGQGAETQYF.

CDR3 in DNA: TGTGCCAGCGGGCTTGCTAACTATGGCTACACCTTC. Amino acid sequence: CASGLANYGYTF. The chain uses TRBV6-6 and TRBJ1-2; D not resolved. The CDR3 contains 12 residues. Looked up from germline, CDR1 is MNHNY and CDR2 is SVGAGI (reference sequence). V lost 8 bases and J 0 bases, leaving 7 bases between the germline ends.

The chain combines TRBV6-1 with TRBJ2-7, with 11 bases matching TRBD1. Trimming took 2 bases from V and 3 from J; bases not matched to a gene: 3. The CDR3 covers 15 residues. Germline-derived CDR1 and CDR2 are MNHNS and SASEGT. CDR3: CASSESGTGGYEQYF. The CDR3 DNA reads TGTGCCAGCAGTGAAAGTGGGACAGGGGGCTACGAGCAGTACTTC.

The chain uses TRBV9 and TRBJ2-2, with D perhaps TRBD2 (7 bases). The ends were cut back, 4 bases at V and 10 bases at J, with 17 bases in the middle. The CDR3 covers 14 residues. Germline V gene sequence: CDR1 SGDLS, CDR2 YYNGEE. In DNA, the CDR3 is TGTGCCAGCAGCTGGAGGGGGGGCCCGGAGGAGCTGTTTTTT. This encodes CASSWRGGPEELFF.

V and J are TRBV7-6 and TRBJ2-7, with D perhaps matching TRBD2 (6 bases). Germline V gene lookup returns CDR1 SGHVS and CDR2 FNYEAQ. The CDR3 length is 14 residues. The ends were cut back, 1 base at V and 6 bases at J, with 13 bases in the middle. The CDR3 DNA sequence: TGTGCCAGCAGCTTAGAGAGCGGGCAAGGCGAGCAGTACTTC. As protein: CASSLESGQGEQYF.

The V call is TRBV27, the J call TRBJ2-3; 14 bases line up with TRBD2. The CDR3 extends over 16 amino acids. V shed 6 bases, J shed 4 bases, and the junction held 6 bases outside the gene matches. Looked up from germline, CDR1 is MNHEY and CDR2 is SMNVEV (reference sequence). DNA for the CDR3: TGTGCCAGCAGACTAACGGGACTAGCGGGAGCAGATACGCAGTATTTT. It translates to CASRLTGLAGADTQYF.

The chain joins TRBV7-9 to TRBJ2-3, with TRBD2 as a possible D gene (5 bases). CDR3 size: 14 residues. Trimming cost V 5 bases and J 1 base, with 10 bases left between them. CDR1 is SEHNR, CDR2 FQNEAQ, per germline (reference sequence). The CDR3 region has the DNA TGTGCCAGCAGCCAGGACTGGGGCACAGATACGCAGTATTTT. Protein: CASSQDWGTDTQYF. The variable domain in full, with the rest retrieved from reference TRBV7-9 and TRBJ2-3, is DTGVSQNPRHKITKRGQNVTFRCDPISEHNRLYWYRQTLGQGPEFLTYFQNEAQLEKSRLLSDRFSAERPKGSFSTLEIQRTEQGDSAMYLCASSQDWGTDTQYFGPGTRLTVL.

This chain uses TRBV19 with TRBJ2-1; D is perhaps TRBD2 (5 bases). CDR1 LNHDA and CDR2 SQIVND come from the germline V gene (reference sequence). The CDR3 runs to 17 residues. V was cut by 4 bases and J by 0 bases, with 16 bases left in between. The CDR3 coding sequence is TGTGCCAGTAGTAACCTTCCCGGGATGAACTCCTACAATGAGCAGTTCTTC. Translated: CASSNLPGMNSYNEQFF.

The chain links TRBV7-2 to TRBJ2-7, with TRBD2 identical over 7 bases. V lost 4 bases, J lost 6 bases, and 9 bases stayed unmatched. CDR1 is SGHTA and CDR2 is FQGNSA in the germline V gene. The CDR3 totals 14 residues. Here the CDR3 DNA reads TGTGCCAGCAGCTCCCGACTAGCCGGGTCCGAGCAGTACTTC. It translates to CASSSRLAGSEQYF.

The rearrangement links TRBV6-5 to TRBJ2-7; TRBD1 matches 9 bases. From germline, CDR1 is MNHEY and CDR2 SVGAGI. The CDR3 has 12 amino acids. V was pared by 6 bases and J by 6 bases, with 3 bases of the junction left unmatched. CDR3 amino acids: CASSRTGAEQYF. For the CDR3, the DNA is TGTGCCAGCAGCAGGACAGGGGCCGAGCAGTACTTC.

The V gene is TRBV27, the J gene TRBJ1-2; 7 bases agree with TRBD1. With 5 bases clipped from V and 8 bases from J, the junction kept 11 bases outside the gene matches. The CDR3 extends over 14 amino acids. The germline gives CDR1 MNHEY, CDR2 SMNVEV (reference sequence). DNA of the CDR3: TGTGCCAGCAGTCCAGGTGACAGGGCTGGAGGCTACACCTTC. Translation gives CASSPGDRAGGYTF.

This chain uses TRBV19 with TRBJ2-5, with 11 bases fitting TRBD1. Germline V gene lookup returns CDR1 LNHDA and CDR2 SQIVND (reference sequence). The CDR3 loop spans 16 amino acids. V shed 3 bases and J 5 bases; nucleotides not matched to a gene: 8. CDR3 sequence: CASSIGQGAGGETQYF. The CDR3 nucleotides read TGTGCCAGTAGTATCGGACAGGGGGCTGGGGGGGAGACCCAGTACTTC.

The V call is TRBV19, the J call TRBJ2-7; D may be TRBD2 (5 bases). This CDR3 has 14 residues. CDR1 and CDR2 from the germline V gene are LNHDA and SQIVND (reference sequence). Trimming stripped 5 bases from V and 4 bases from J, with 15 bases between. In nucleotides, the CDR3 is TGTGCCAGTAGTCCCCCGGGATCGGTGTACGAGCAGTACTTC. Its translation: CASSPPGSVYEQYF.